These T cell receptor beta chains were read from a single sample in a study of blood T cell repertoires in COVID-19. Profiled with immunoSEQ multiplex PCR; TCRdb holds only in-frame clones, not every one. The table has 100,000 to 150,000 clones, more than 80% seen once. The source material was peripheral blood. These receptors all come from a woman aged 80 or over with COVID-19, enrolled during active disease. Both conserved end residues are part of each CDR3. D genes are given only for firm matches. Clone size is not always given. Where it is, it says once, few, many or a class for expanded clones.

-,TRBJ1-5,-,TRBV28,CASSPGKRSNQPQHF,TGTGCCAGCAGTCCAGGGAAAAGGAGCAATCAGCCCCAGCATTTT
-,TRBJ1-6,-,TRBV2,CASSESGGPLHF,TGTGCCAGCAGTGAAAGCGGGGGGCCCCTCCACTTT
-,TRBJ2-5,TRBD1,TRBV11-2,CASSVDRVGETQYF,TGTGCCAGCAGCGTAGACAGGGTGGGAGAGACCCAGTACTTC
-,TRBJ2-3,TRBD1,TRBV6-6,CASRHAGQVTDTQYF,TGTGCCAGCAGACACGCGGGACAGGTCACAGATACGCAGTATTTT
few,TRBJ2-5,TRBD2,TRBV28,CASSFIFSTSGSGSTRETQYF,TGTGCCAGCAGTTTTATATTCTCGACTAGCGGCTCAGGTTCCACGCGGGAGACCCAGTACTTC
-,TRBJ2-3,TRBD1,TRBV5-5,CASSNLNSGTGRRGTDTQYF,TGTGCCAGCAGCAATCTCAACTCCGGGACAGGTCGTCGCGGGACAGATACGCAGTATTTT
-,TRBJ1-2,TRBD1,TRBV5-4,CASSHGDSYGYTF,TGTGCCAGCAGCCATGGGGACAGCTATGGCTACACCTTC
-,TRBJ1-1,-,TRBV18,CASSPSPAGNMNTEAFF,TGTGCCAGCTCACCATCCCCAGCAGGGAATATGAACACTGAAGCTTTCTTT
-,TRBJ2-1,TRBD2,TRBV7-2,CASSPTSGSWNEQFF,TGTGCCAGCAGCCCAACTAGCGGGAGTTGGAATGAGCAGTTCTTC
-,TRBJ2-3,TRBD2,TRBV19,CASRAGGTVNTQYF,TGTGCCAGTAGGGCGGGGGGTACTGTAAATACGCAGTATTTT
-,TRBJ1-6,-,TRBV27,CASSLEGRGSPLHF,TGTGCCAGCAGTTTAGAGGGCAGGGGCTCACCCCTCCACTTT
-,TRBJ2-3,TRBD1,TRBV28,CASSRQGRSTDTQYF,TGTGCCAGCAGTCGACAGGGGCGATCCACAGATACGCAGTATTTT
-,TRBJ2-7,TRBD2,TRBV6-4,CASSRPTSGSSPADEQYF,TGTGCCAGCAGCCGGCCGACTAGCGGGAGTAGTCCCGCCGACGAGCAGTACTTC
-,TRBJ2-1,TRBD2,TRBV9,CASSVVLAGGRSEQFF,TGTGCCAGCAGCGTAGTGCTAGCGGGAGGGCGTAGTGAGCAGTTCTTC
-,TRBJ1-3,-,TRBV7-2,CASSPKGGDAIYF,TGTGCCAGCAGCCCGAAAGGGGGGGACGCCATATATTTT
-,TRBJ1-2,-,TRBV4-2,CASSQDPRDAGGEGYTF,TGTGCCAGCAGCCAAGATCCCCGGGACGCCGGGGGAGAAGGCTACACCTTC
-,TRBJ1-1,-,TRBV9,CASSPDSLGNTEAFF,TGTGCCAGCAGCCCTGACAGCCTAGGGAACACTGAAGCTTTCTTT
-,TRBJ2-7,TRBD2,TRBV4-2,CASSQEVETSGRVSSGEQYF,TGTGCCAGCAGCCAAGAGGTGGAGACTAGCGGGAGGGTCTCCTCGGGCGAGCAGTACTTC
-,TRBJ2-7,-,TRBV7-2,CASSRQTGNYEQYF,TGTGCCAGCAGCCGCCAGACAGGAAACTACGAGCAGTACTTC
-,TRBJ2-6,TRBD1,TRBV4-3,CASSLDRDGANVLTF,TGCGCCAGCAGCCTTGACAGGGACGGGGCCAACGTCCTGACTTTC
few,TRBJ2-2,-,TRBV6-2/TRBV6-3,CASSLATGTTGELFF,TGTGCCAGCAGTCTAGCGACAGGGACCACCGGGGAGCTGTTTTTT
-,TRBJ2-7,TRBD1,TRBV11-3,CASSLSGTGSNEQYF,TGTGCCAGCAGCCTCTCCGGGACAGGGAGCAACGAGCAGTACTTC
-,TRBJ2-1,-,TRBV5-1,CASSPSDLAEQFF,TGCGCCAGCAGCCCCTCGGACCTAGCTGAGCAGTTCTTC
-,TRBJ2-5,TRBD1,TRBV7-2,CASSLGEWYRGQETQYF,TGTGCCAGCAGCTTAGGAGAGTGGTACAGGGGGCAAGAGACCCAGTACTTC
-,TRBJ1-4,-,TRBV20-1,CSASGGGSIEKLFF,TGCAGTGCTAGTGGGGGGGGATCTATTGAAAAACTGTTTTTT
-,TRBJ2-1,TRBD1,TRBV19,CASSRTGVHNEQFF,TGTGCCAGTAGCCGGACAGGGGTCCACAATGAGCAGTTCTTC
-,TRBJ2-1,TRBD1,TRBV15,CATSRGQGGSYNEQFF,TGTGCCACCAGCAGAGGACAGGGGGGCTCCTACAATGAGCAGTTCTTC
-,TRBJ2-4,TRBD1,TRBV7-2,CASSLVGGQGNIQYF,TGTGCCAGCAGCTTAGTAGGGGGCCAAGGTAACATTCAGTACTTC
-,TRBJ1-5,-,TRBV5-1,CASSLAPGEQPQHF,TGCGCCAGCAGCTTGGCACCGGGGGAACAGCCCCAGCATTTT
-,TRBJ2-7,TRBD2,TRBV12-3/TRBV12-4,CASSLAGGFEQYF,TGTGCCAGCAGTTTAGCGGGGGGGTTCGAGCAGTACTTC
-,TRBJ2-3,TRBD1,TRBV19,CASSRTGGDLDTQYF,TGTGCCAGTAGTAGGACAGGGGGGGATTTGGATACGCAGTATTTT